The source of this T cell receptor beta chain is a study of glioma-infiltrating T cells. Amplification of TCR alpha and beta CDR3 regions from RNA used iRepertoire nested multiplex PCR. Input was roughly 100-450 ng of tissue mRNA or PBMC total RNA. MiXCR was run by TCRdb on the multiplex PCR reads, yielding one entry per CDR3 protein. This sample has roughly 100,000 distinct CDR3 sequences, with roughly 40% found just once. Overall study findings and caveats: Only very few CDR3 sequences appeared in both tissue and blood. Tissue-blood divergence was below expectation in non-neoplastic patients, above in gliomas.

This CDR3 region has 16 residues. Germline CDR1 and CDR2: LGHNT and FRNRAP. Note on this clonotype: What it binds is unknown. At one boundary the junction diverges from the germline segment, which might be a read error.

The chain combines TRBV12-5 with TRBJ2-2; 9 bases match TRBD1. The sequence was collected from a human donor with low-grade glioma or glioblastoma, undergoing nonglioma brain surgery, or in good health (not recorded which). Material for sequencing was glioma tissue, nonneoplastic brain tissue, or PBMCs (not recorded which). The CDR3 nucleotides read TGTGCTAGTGTCAGCCGGGACAGGGTCAACACCGTGGAGCTGTTTTTT. Amino acid sequence: CASVSRDRVNTVELFF.